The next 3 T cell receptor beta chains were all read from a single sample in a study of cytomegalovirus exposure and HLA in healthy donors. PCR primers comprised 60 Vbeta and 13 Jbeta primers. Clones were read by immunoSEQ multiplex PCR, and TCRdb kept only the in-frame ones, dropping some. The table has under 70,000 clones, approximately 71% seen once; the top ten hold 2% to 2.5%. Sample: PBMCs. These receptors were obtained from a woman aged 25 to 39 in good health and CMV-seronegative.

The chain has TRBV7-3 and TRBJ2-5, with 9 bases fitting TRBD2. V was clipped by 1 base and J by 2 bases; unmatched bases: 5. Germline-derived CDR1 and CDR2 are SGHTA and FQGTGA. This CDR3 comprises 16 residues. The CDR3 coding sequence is TGTGCCAGCAGCTTAATCGGCGGGGGGGGACAAGAGACCCAGTACTTC. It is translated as CASSLIGGGGQETQYF.

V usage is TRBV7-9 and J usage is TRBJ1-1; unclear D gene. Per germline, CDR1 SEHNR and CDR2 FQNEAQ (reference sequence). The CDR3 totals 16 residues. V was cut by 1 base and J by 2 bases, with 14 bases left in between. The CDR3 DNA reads TGTGCCAGCAGCTTAGACCTCTCTAACCTTAACACTGAAGCTTTCTTT. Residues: CASSLDLSNLNTEAFF.

CDR3 nucleotides: TGTGCCAGCAGTTTGTCGACCGGGACAGCGGGAGAGACCCAGTACTTC. Its translation: CASSLSTGTAGETQYF. The V gene is TRBV28, the J gene TRBJ2-5; D possibly corresponds to TRBD1 (7 bases). The V end was cut by 3 bases, the J end by 4 bases, with 18 bases between. CDR3 length: 16 residues. Germline V gives CDR1 MDHEN, CDR2 SYDVKM. Full variable domain (outside the CDR3, taken from reference TRBV28 and TRBJ2-5): DVKVTQSSRYLVKRTGEKVFLECVQDMDHENMFWYRQDPGLGLRLIYFSYDVKMKEKGDIPEGYSVSREKKERFSLILESASTNQTSMYLCASSLSTGTAGETQYFGPGTRLLVL.